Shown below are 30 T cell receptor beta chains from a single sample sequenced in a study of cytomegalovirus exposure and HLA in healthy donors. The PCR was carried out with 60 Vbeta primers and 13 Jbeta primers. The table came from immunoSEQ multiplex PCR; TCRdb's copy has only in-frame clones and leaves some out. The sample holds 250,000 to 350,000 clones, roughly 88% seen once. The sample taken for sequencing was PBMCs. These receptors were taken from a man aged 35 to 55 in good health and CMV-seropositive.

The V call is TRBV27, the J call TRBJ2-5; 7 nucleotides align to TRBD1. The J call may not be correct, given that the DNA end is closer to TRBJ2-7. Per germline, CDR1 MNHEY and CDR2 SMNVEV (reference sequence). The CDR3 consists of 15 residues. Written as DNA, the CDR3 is TGTGCCAGCAGTTCCCTAGCCGGGACAGCCTACGAGCAGTACTTC. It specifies CASSSLAGTAYEQYF.

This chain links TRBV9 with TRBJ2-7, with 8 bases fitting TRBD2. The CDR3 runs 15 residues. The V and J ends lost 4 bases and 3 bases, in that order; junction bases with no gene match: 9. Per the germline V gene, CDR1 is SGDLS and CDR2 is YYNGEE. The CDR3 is CASSSPSGGFYEQYF. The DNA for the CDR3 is TGTGCCAGCAGCTCCCCCAGCGGGGGATTCTACGAGCAGTACTTC.

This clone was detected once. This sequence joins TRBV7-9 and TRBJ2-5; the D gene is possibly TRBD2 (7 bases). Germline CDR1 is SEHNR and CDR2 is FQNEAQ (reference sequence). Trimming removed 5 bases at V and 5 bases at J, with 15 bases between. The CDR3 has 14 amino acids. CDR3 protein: CASSPRGRVETQYF. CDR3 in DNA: TGTGCCAGCAGCCCTAGGGGGAGGGTTGAGACCCAGTACTTC.

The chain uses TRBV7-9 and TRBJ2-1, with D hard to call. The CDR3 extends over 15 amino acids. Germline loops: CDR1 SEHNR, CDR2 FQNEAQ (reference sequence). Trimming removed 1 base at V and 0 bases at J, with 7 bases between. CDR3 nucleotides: TGTGCCAGCAGCTTAGGACATCCCTCCTACAATGAGCAGTTCTTC. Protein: CASSLGHPSYNEQFF.

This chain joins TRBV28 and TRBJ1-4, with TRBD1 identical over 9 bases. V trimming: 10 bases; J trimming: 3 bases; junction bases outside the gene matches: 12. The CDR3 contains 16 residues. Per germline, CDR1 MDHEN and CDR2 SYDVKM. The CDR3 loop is CATRPGTGNANEKLFF. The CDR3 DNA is TGTGCCACCCGGCCCGGGACAGGGAATGCTAATGAAAAACTGTTTTTT.

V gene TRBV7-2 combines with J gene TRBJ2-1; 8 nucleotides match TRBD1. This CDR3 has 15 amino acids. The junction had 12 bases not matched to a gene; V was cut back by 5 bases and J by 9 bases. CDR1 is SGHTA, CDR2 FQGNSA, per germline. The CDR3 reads CASSLVRTGSSEQFF. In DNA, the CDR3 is TGTGCCAGCAGCCTGGTCAGGACAGGGTCTTCTGAGCAGTTCTTC.

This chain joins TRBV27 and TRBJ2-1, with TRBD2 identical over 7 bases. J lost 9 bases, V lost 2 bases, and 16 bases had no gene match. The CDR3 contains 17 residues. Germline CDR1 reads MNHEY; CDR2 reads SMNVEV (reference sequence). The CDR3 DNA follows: TGTGCCAGCAGTTTAATTTTTATGGGGGAGGGCACAGGTGAGCAGTTCTTC. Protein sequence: CASSLIFMGEGTGEQFF.

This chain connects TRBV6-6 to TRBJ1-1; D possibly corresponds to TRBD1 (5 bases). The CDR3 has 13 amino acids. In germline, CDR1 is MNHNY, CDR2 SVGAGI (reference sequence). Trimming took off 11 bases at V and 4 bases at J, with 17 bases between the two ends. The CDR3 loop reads CAGKKSGVTEAFF. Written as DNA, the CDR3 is TGTGCCGGGAAGAAGTCGGGGGTCACTGAAGCTTTCTTT.

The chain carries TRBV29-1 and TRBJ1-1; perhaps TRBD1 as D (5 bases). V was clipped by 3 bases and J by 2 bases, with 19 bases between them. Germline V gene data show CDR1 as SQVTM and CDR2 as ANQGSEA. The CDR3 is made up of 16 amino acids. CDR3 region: CSVDGEGGVGNTEAFF. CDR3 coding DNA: TGCAGCGTTGATGGGGAAGGAGGGGTAGGAAACACTGAAGCTTTCTTT.

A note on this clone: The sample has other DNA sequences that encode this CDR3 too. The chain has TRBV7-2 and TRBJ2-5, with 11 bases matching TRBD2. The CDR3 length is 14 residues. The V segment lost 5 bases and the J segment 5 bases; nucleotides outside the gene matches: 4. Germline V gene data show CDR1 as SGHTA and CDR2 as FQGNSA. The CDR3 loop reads CASSLSGRAETQYF. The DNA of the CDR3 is TGTGCCAGCAGCCTTAGCGGGAGGGCTGAGACCCAGTACTTC.

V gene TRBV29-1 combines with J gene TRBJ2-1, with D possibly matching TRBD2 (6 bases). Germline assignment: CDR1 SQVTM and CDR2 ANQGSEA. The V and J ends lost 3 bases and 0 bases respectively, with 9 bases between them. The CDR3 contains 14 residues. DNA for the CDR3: TGCAGCGTTGAGTGGGAGGCCTCCTACAATGAGCAGTTCTTC. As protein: CSVEWEASYNEQFF.

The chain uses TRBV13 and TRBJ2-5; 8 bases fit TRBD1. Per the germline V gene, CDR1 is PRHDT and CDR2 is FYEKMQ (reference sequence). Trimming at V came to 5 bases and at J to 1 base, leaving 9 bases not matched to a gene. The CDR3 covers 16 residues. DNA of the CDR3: TGTGCCAGCAGCCAACGGACAGGGCGGACCCAAGAGACCCAGTACTTC. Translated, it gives CASSQRTGRTQETQYF.

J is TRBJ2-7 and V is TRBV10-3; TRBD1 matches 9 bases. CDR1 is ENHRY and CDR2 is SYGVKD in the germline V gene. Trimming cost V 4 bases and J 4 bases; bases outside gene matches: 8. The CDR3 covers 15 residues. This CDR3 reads CAISGRGTGPYEQYF. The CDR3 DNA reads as TGTGCCATCAGTGGACGCGGGACAGGGCCATACGAGCAGTACTTC.

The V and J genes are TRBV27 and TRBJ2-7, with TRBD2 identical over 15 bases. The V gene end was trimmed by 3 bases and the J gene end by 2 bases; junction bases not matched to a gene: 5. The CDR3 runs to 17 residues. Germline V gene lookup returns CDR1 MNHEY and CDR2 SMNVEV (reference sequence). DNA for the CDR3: TGTGCCAGCAGTTTCGGACTAGCGGGAGGGACAACCTACGAGCAGTACTTC. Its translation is CASSFGLAGGTTYEQYF.

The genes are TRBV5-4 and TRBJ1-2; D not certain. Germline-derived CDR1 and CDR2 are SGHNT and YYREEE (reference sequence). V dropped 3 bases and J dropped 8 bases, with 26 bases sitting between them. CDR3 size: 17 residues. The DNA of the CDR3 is TGTGCCAGCAGCTCGGGGAGGTTCGGAGGTTCCGCCGGGGGCTACACCTTC. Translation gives CASSSGRFGGSAGGYTF.

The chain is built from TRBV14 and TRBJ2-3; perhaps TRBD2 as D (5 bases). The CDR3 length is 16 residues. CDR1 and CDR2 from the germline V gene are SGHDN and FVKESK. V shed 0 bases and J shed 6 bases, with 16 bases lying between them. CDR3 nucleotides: TGTGCCAGCAGCCAAGAGGCCTTTTCCTCGGGGGATACGCAGTATTTT. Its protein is CASSQEAFSSGDTQYF. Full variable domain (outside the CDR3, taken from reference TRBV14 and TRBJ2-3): EAGVTQFPSHSVIEKGQTVTLRCDPISGHDNLYWYRRVMGKEIKFLLHFVKESKQDESGMPNNRFLAERTGGTYSTLKVQPAELEDSGVYFCASSQEAFSSGDTQYFGPGTRLTVL.

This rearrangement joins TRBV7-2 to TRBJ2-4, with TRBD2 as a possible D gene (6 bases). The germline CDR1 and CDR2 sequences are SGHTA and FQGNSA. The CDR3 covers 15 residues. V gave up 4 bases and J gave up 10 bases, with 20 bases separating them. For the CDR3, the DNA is TGTGCCAGCAGCTCCCGGCGCCCGGGAGTGGGGATTCAGTACTTC. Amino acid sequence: CASSSRRPGVGIQYF.

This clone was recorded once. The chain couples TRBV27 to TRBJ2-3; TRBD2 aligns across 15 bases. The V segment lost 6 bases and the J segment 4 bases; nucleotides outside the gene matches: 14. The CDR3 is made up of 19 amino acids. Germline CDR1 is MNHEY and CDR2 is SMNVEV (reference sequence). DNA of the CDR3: TGTGCCAGCAGCCCGACCGGGACTAGCGGGAGGCCCGGGGCAGATACGCAGTATTTT. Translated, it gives CASSPTGTSGRPGADTQYF.

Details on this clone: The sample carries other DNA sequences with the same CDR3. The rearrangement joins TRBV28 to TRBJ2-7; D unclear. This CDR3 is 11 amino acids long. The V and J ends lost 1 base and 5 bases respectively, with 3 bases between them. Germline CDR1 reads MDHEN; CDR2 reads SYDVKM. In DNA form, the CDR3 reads TGTGCCAGCAGTTTATCGGACGAGCAGTACTTC. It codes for CASSLSDEQYF. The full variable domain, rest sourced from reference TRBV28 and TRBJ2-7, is DVKVTQSSRYLVKRTGEKVFLECVQDMDHENMFWYRQDPGLGLRLIYFSYDVKMKEKGDIPEGYSVSREKKERFSLILESASTNQTSMYLCASSLSDEQYFGPGTRLTVT.

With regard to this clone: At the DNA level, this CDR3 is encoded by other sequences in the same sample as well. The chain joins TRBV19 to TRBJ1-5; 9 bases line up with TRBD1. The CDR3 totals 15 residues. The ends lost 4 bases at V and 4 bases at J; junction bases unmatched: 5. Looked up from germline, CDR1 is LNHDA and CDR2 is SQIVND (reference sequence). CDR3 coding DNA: TGTGCCAGTAGTAGGGGACAGGGATCGAATCAGCCCCAGCATTTT. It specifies CASSRGQGSNQPQHF.

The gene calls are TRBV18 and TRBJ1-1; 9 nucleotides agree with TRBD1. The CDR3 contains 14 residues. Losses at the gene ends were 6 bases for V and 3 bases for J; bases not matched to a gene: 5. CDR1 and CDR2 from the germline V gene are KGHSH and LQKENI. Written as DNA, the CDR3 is TGTGCCAGCTCCTTGGGACAGGGTTACACTGAAGCTTTCTTT. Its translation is CASSLGQGYTEAFF.

The DNA of the CDR3 is TGTGCCAGCTCACCCCCCGGAGCGGGAGGGCCGAATACGCAGTATTTT. As protein: CASSPPGAGGPNTQYF. The chain carries TRBV18 and TRBJ2-3; 10 bases agree with TRBD2. J gave up 7 bases and V 3 bases, and 10 bases lay outside the gene matches. This CDR3 is 16 amino acids long. The germline V gene encodes CDR1 KGHSH and CDR2 LQKENI.

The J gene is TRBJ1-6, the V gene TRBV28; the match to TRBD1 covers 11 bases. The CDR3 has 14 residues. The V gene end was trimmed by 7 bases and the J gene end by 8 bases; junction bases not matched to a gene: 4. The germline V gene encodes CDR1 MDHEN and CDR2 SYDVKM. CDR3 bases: TGTGCCAGCACCGTGGGACAGGGGGATTCACCCCTCCACTTT. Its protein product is CASTVGQGDSPLHF.

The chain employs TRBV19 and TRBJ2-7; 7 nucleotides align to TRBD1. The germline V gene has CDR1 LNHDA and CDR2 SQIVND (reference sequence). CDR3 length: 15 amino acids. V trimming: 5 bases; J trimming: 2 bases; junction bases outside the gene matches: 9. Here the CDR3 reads CASSFGTETAYEQYF. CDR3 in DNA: TGTGCCAGTAGTTTCGGGACAGAGACAGCCTACGAGCAGTACTTC.

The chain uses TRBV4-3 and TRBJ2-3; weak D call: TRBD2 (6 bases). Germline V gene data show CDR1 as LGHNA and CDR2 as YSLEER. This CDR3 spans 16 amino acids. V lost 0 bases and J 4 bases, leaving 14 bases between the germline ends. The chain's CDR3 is CASSQDRAGRADTQYF. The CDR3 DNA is TGCGCCAGCAGCCAAGATCGGGCGGGACGGGCAGATACGCAGTATTTT.

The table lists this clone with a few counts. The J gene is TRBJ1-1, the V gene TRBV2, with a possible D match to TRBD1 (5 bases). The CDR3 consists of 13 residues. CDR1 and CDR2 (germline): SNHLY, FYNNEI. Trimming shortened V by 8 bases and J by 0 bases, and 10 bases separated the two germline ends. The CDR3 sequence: CASLRQLNTEAFF. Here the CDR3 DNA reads TGTGCCAGCCTGAGACAGCTGAACACTGAAGCTTTCTTT.

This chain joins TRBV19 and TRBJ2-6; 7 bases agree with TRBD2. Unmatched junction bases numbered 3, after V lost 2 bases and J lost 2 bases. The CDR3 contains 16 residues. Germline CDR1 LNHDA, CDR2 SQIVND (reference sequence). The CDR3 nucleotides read TGTGCCAGTAGTATACCCGGACTAGCTGGGGCCAACGTCCTGACTTTC. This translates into CASSIPGLAGANVLTF.

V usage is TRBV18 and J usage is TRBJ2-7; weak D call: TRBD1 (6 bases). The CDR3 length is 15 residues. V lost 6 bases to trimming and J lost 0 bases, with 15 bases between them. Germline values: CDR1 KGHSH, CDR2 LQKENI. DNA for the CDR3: TGTGCCAGCTCCCTCCGACAGGCCAGCTCCTACGAGCAGTACTTC. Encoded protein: CASSLRQASSYEQYF.

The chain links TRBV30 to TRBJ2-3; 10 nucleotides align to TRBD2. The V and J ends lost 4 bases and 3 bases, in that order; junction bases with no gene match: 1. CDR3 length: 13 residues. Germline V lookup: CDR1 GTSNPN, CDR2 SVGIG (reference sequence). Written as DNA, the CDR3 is TGTGCCTGGACTAGCGGGAGAACAGATACGCAGTATTTT. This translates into CAWTSGRTDTQYF.

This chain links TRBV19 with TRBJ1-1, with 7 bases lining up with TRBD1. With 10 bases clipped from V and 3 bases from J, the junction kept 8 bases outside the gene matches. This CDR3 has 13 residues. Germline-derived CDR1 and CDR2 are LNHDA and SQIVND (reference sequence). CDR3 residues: CATKQGLHTEAFF. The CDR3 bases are TGTGCCACAAAACAGGGGTTACACACTGAAGCTTTCTTT. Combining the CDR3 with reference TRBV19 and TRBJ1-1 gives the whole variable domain DGGITQSPKYLFRKEGQNVTLSCEQNLNHDAMYWYRQDPGQGLRLIYYSQIVNDFQKGDIAEGYSVSREKKESFPLTVTSAQKNPTAFYLCATKQGLHTEAFFGQGTRLTVV.